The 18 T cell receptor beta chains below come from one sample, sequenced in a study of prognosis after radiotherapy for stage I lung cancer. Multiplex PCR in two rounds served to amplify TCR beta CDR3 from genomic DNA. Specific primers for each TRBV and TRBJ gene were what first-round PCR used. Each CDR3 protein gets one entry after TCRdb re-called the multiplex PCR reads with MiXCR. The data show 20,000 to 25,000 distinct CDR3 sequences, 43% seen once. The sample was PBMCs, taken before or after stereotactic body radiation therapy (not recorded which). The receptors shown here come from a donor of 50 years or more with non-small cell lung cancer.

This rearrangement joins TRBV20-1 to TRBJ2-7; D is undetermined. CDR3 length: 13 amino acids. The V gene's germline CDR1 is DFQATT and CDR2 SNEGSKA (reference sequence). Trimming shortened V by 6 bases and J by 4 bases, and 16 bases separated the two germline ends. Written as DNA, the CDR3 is TGCAGTGCCTCCCCGGTTCTACCATACGAGCAGTACTTC. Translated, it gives CSASPVLPYEQYF.

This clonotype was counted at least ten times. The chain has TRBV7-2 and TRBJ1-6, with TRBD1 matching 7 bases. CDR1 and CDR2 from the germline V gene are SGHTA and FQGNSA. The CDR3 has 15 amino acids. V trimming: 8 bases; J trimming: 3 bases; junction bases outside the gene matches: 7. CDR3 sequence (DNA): TGTGCCAGCCAGGGGGGGGATTACTATAATTCACCCCTCCACTTT. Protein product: CASQGGDYYNSPLHF. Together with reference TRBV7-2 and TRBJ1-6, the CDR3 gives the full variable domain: GAGVSQSPSNKVTEKGKDVELRCDPISGHTALYWYRQSLGQGLEFLIYFQGNSAPDKSGLPSDRFSAERTGGSVSTLTIQRTQQEDSAVYLCASQGGDYYNSPLHFGNGTRLTVT.

CDR3 bases: TGTGCCAGCAGTTTGGGTCATGACTACGAGCAGTACTTC. Translating it yields CASSLGHDYEQYF. The chain recombines TRBV27 with TRBJ2-7; D unresolved. This CDR3 is built from 13 residues. V lost 3 bases, J lost 3 bases, and 9 bases lay in between. Germline CDR1 MNHEY, CDR2 SMNVEV (reference sequence).

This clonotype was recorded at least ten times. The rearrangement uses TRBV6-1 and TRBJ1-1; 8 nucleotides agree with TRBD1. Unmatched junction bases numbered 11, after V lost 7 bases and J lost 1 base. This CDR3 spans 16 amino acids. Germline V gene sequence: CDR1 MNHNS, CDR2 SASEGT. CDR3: CASTRLQGASNTEAFF. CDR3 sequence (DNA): TGTGCCAGCACCCGCCTCCAGGGGGCGTCGAACACTGAAGCTTTCTTT.

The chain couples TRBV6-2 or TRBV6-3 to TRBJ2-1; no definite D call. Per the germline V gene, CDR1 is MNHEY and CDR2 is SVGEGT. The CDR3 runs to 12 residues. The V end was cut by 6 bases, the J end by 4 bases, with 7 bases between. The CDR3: CASSRRYNEQFF. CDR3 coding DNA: TGTGCCAGCAGCCGACGGTACAATGAGCAGTTCTTC.

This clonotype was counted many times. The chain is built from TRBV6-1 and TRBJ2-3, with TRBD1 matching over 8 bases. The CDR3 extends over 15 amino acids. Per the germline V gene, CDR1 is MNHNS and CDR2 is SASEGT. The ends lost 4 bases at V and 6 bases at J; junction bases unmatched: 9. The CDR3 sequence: CASSVSGQVTDTQYF. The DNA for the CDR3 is TGTGCCAGCAGTGTATCGGGACAGGTTACCGATACGCAGTATTTT.

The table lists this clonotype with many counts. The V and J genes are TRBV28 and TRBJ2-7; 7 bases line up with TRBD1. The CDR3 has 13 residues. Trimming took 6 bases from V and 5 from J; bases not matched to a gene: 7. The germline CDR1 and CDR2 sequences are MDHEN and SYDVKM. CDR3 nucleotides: TGTGCCAGCAGACCCGACAGGGACCACGAGCAGTACTTC. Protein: CASRPDRDHEQYF.

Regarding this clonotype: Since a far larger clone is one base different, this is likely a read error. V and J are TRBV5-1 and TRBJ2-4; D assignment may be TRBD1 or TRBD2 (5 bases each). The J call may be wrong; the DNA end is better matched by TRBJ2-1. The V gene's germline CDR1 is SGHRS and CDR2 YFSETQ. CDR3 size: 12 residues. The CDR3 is CASSLVWDEQFF. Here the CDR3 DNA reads TGCGCCAGCAGCTTGGTATGGGACGAGCAGTTCTTC.

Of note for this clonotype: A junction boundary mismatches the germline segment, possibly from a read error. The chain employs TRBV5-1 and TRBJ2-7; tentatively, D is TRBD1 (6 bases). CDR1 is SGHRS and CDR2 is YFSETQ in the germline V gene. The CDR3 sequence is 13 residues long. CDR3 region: CASRKTGVYEQCF. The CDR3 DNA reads TGCGCCAGCCGAAAGACAGGTGTATACGAGCAGTGCTTC.

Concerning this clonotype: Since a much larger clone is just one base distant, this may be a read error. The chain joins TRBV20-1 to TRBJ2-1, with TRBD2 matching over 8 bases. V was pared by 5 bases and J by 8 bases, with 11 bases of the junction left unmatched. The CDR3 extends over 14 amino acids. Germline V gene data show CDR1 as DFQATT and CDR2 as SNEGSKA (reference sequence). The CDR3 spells CSARGGSSWDEQFF. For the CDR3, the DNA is TGCAGTGCTCGCGGGGGGTCCTCTTGGGATGAGCAGTTCTTC.

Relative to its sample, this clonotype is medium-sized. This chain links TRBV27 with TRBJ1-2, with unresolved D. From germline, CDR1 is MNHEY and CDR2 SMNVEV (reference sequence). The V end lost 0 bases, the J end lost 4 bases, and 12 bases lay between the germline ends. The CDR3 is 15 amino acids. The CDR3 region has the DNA TGTGCCAGCAGTTTATCTATTCAGGCCCCCTATGGCTACACCTTC. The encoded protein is CASSLSIQAPYGYTF.

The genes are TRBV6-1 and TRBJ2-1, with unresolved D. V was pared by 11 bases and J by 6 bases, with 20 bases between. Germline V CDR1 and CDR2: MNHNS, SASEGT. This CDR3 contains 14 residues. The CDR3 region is CAGARLTIPNEQFF. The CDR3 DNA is TGTGCCGGAGCGCGTCTCACCATTCCCAATGAGCAGTTCTTC.

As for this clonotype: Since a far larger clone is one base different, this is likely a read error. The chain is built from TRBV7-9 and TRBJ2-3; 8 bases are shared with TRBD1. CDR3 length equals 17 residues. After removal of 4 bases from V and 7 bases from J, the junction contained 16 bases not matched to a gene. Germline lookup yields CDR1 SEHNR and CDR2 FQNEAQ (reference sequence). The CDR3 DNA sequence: TGTGCCAGCAGCTCAATCATGTGGCAGGGGGCTTATTATACGCAGTATTTT. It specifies CASSSIMWQGAYYTQYF.

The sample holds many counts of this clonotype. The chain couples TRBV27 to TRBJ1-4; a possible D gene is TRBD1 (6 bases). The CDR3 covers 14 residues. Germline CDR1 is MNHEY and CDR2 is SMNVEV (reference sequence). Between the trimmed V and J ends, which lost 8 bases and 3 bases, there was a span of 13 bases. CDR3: CASGLQGANEKLFF. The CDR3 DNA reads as TGTGCCAGCGGACTACAGGGAGCTAATGAAAAACTGTTTTTT.

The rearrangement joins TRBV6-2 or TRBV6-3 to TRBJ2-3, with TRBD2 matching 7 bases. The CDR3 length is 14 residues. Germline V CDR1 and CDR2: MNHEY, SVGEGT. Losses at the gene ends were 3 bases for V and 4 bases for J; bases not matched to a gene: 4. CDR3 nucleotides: TGTGCCAGCAGTTATACTAGCGAGGCAGATACGCAGTATTTT. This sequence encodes CASSYTSEADTQYF.

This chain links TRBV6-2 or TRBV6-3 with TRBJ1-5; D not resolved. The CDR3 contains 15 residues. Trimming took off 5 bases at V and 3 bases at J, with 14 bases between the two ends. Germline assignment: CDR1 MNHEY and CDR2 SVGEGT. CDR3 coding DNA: TGTGCCAGCAGTGTACATAGAGCACACAATCAGCCCCAGCATTTT. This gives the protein CASSVHRAHNQPQHF.

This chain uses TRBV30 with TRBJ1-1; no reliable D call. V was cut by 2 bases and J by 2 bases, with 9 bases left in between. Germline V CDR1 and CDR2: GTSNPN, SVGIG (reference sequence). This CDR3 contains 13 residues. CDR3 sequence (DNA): TGTGCCTGGAGTCCGACACTCAACACTGAAGCTTTCTTT. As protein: CAWSPTLNTEAFF.

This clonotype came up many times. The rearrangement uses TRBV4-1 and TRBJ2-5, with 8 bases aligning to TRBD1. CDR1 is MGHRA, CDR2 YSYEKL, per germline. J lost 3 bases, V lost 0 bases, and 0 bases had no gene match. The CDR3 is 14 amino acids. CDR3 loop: CASSQEQGEETQYF. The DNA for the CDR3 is TGCGCCAGCAGCCAAGAACAGGGGGAAGAGACCCAGTACTTC.